Presented here are 26 T cell receptor beta chains from one specimen sequenced in a study of OX40 agonist ivuxolimab in advanced cancers. Library preparation employed the immunoSEQ multiplex PCR assay. TCRdb obtained this table from immuneACCESS and retained in-frame rearrangements with V and J assigned. These tables miss some clones; where compared with another copy, unresolved V genes account for less than half of the shortfall, and the remainder is unexplained. In all, the sample holds roughly 20,000 clones, and roughly 72% of those were seen once. Jointly, the top ten make up more than 20% of the sample. The sequences come from CD4+ or CD8+ T cells sorted from blood, collected in a trial of the OX40 agonist ivuxolimab. These receptors came from an adult with an advanced solid tumor such as melanoma, head and neck, liver or kidney cancer.

The chain carries TRBV4-1 and TRBJ2-3; TRBD1 or TRBD2 may be the D gene (5 bases each). The length of the CDR3 is 16 residues. Trimming shortened V by 0 bases and J by 2 bases, and 12 bases separated the two germline ends. Germline V lookup: CDR1 MGHRA, CDR2 YSYEKL. The CDR3 is CASSQEGREHTDTQYF. For the CDR3, the DNA is TGCGCCAGCAGCCAAGAGGGCAGGGAGCACACAGATACGCAGTATTTT.

This clone was found many times. This chain connects TRBV6-4 to TRBJ2-3, with TRBD2 matching 10 bases. The CDR3 extends over 17 amino acids. The V segment lost 2 bases and the J segment 0 bases; nucleotides outside the gene matches: 5. Germline CDR1 MRHNA, CDR2 SNTAGT. Here the CDR3 reads CASSDTLAGASTDTQYF. CDR3 in DNA: TGTGCCAGCAGTGACACCCTAGCGGGGGCCAGCACAGATACGCAGTATTTT.

The genes are TRBV18 and TRBJ2-7; 9 nucleotides match TRBD1. This CDR3 region has 16 residues. With 4 bases clipped from V and 5 bases from J, the junction kept 12 bases outside the gene matches. The germline CDR1 and CDR2 sequences are KGHSH and LQKENI. The CDR3 reads CASSRGPGTGTHEQYF. In DNA form, the CDR3 reads TGTGCCAGCTCACGTGGTCCCGGGACAGGGACCCACGAGCAGTACTTC.

The CDR3 bases are TGTGCCAGTAGAGCCGGGACAGCGAACACCGGGGAGCTGTTTTTT. Its protein is CASRAGTANTGELFF. The chain links TRBV19 to TRBJ2-2, with 7 bases fitting TRBD1. CDR1 is LNHDA and CDR2 is SQIVND in the germline V gene (reference sequence). There are 15 residues in the CDR3. V trimming: 6 bases; J trimming: 0 bases; junction bases outside the gene matches: 4.

The chain combines TRBV5-1 with TRBJ1-1, with D hard to call. Per the germline V gene, CDR1 is SGHRS and CDR2 is YFSETQ. The CDR3 loop spans 16 amino acids. Trimming cost V 0 bases and J 1 base, with 13 bases left between them. CDR3 sequence: CASSLDRFQKNTEAFF. The DNA of the CDR3 is TGCGCCAGCAGCTTGGACCGCTTCCAGAAGAACACTGAAGCTTTCTTT.

This chain links TRBV2 with TRBJ1-2; D not resolved. This CDR3 region has 13 residues. Germline CDR1 reads SNHLY; CDR2 reads FYNNEI. V lost 8 bases to trimming and J lost 1 base, with 11 bases between them. The CDR3 spells CASADGSNYGYTF. The CDR3 region has the DNA TGTGCCAGCGCGGACGGCAGTAACTATGGCTACACCTTC.

Ten or more counts support this clone. This chain uses TRBV5-6 with TRBJ1-2; TRBD1 matches at 11 bases. The V gene's germline CDR1 is SGHDT and CDR2 YYEEEE. With 7 bases clipped from V and 4 bases from J, the junction kept 15 bases outside the gene matches. This CDR3 spans 17 amino acids. CDR3: CASEGTGQGAFFYGYTF. As DNA, the CDR3 is TGTGCCAGCGAAGGGACCGGACAGGGGGCGTTTTTCTATGGCTACACCTTC.

This chain links TRBV7-9 with TRBJ2-3; maybe TRBD1 (6 bases). Trimming pared 5 bases from V and 4 bases from J, leaving 7 bases between. CDR3 length: 12 residues. Germline CDR1 and CDR2: SEHNR and FQNEAQ (reference sequence). The chain's CDR3 is CASSQGPDTQYF. The CDR3 DNA reads TGTGCCAGCAGCCAGGGGCCAGATACGCAGTATTTT.

The DNA of the CDR3 is TGTGCCAGCAGTCTTGAGAGCTTTAGCACAGATACGCAGTATTTT. This gives the protein CASSLESFSTDTQYF. The chain carries TRBV28 and TRBJ2-3, with D unresolved. V lost 5 bases and J lost 0, with 12 bases in between. Germline CDR1 is MDHEN and CDR2 is SYDVKM. The CDR3 has 15 residues.

This clone occurred many times. This rearrangement joins TRBV23-1 to TRBJ1-3; D is ambiguous. TRBV23-1 is an open reading frame, and its role is uncertain. CDR3 length equals 17 residues. V was pared by 0 bases and J by 1 base, with 13 bases between. This chain's CDR3 is CASSQSRLSESGNTIYF. The DNA for the CDR3 is TGCGCCAGCAGTCAATCGCGACTCTCAGAGTCTGGAAACACCATATATTTT.

The chain recombines TRBV7-9 with TRBJ1-2, with 12 bases lining up with TRBD1. V trimming: 5 bases; J trimming: 6 bases; junction bases outside the gene matches: 4. Germline CDR1 SEHNR, CDR2 FQNEAQ (reference sequence). This CDR3 region has 14 residues. The CDR3 loop reads CASSPGTGGNGYTF. CDR3 DNA: TGTGCCAGCAGCCCCGGGACAGGGGGCAATGGCTACACCTTC.

V and J are TRBV10-3 and TRBJ1-4, with D uncertain. The CDR3 consists of 17 residues. V was cut by 5 bases and J by 6 bases, with 22 bases left in between. Germline V gene lookup returns CDR1 ENHRY and CDR2 SYGVKD. CDR3 loop: CAISLQRPKTHHEKLFF. The DNA of the CDR3 is TGTGCCATCAGTCTCCAGCGCCCGAAGACTCATCATGAAAAACTGTTTTTT.

This sequence joins TRBV9 and TRBJ2-7; perhaps TRBD2 as D (6 bases). CDR3 length: 14 amino acids. In germline, CDR1 is SGDLS, CDR2 YYNGEE. V lost 4 bases to trimming and J lost 5 bases, with 16 bases between them. In DNA form, the CDR3 reads TGTGCCAGCAGCCCCTGGGGGGAGGAGAACGAGCAGTACTTC. This translates into CASSPWGEENEQYF.

This clone was detected only once. The chain uses TRBV5-1 and TRBJ1-2, with D perhaps matching TRBD1 (6 bases). CDR3 length: 15 residues. Germline V gene lookup returns CDR1 SGHRS and CDR2 YFSETQ. Trimming took 4 bases from V and 6 from J, leaving 19 bases between them. This CDR3 reads CASSPDGGGLDGYTF. The CDR3 DNA reads TGCGCCAGCAGCCCGGACGGAGGGGGGCTTGATGGCTACACCTTC.

This clone showed up just once. Distinct nucleotide sequences in the sample also encode this CDR3. The genes are TRBV9 and TRBJ1-5, with no clear D. Trimming took off 3 bases at V and 6 bases at J, with 10 bases between the two ends. This CDR3 has 13 amino acids. Germline V CDR1 and CDR2: SGDLS, YYNGEE. The CDR3 region is CASSGPETQPQHF. CDR3 in DNA: TGTGCCAGCAGCGGCCCTGAGACTCAGCCCCAGCATTTT. Full variable domain (outside the CDR3, taken from reference TRBV9 and TRBJ1-5): DSGVTQTPKHLITATGQRVTLRCSPRSGDLSVYWYQQSLDQGLQFLIQYYNGEERAKGNILERFSAQQFPDLHSELNLSSLELGDSALYFCASSGPETQPQHFGDGTRLSIL.

This clone has only a few counts. The rearrangement uses TRBV6-5 and TRBJ2-3; TRBD2 matches 8 bases. CDR3 length: 14 residues. From germline, CDR1 is MNHEY and CDR2 SVGAGI. The trim removed 5 bases at V and 7 bases at J, leaving 8 bases unmatched. The CDR3 loop is CASSVRGTRNTQYF. The DNA for the CDR3 is TGTGCCAGCAGTGTACGCGGGACTAGAAATACGCAGTATTTT.

V is TRBV4-3 and J is TRBJ2-7; D is perhaps TRBD1 or TRBD2 (5 bases each). The CDR3 consists of 15 residues. V lost 1 base and J 1 base, leaving 11 bases between the germline ends. CDR1 and CDR2 (germline): LGHNA, YSLEER. The CDR3 here is CASSQGGAGSYEQYF. The CDR3 DNA sequence: TGCGCCAGCAGCCAAGGAGGGGCCGGGTCCTACGAGCAGTACTTC.

This clone is judged medium-sized. The chain joins TRBV11-3 to TRBJ1-2; 7 nucleotides align to TRBD1. The CDR3 totals 16 residues. J was trimmed by 2 bases and V by 3 bases; bases with no gene match: 9. Per the germline V gene, CDR1 is SGHNT and CDR2 is YENEEA. In nucleotides, the CDR3 is TGTGCCAGCAGCTTCAGGGGGGATTGGGAAAACTATGGCTACACCTTC. As protein: CASSFRGDWENYGYTF.

This clone is categorized as medium-sized. The chain combines TRBV4-3 with TRBJ1-1, with D unclear. The CDR3 spans 14 residues. Germline V gene lookup returns CDR1 LGHNA and CDR2 YSLEER. The V end was cut by 6 bases, the J end by 3 bases, with 14 bases between. CDR3 in amino acids: CASSVDLSYTEAFF. The CDR3 DNA reads TGCGCCAGCAGTGTCGATCTAAGTTACACTGAAGCTTTCTTT.

V usage is TRBV6-6 and J usage is TRBJ1-2, with D tentatively TRBD1 (5 bases). The germline CDR1 and CDR2 sequences are MNHNY and SVGAGI (reference sequence). V gave up 2 bases and J gave up 7 bases, with 17 bases separating them. The CDR3 loop spans 15 amino acids. CDR3 in amino acids: CASSYTGTGTVGYTF. DNA of the CDR3: TGTGCCAGCAGTTACACCGGGACGGGAACGGTTGGCTACACCTTC.

This clone was seen a handful of times. The chain combines TRBV7-2 with TRBJ1-2; D is unresolved. Germline-derived CDR1 and CDR2 are SGHTA and FQGNSA. V was cut by 2 bases and J by 8 bases, with 18 bases left in between. The CDR3 consists of 15 residues. The CDR3 nucleotides read TGTGCCAGCAGCTTATCCATTTCCGCCCCGTGGGGCTACACCTTC. Translation gives CASSLSISAPWGYTF.

The chain is built from TRBV5-5 and TRBJ1-2; possible D gene TRBD1, 5 bases. The CDR3 totals 14 residues. Germline assignment: CDR1 SGHKS and CDR2 YYEKEE (reference sequence). The ends were cut back, 4 bases at V and 4 bases at J, with 14 bases in the middle. This chain's CDR3 is CASSPGRSIYGYTF. The CDR3 DNA reads as TGTGCCAGCAGCCCGGGACGGAGCATCTATGGCTACACCTTC.

This chain connects TRBV12-5 to TRBJ2-2; no clear D. This CDR3 contains 12 residues. The ends were cut back, 5 bases at V and 2 bases at J, with 3 bases in the middle. Germline CDR1 reads LGHNT; CDR2 reads FRNRAP. The CDR3 region is CASGPNTGELFF. In DNA, the CDR3 is TGTGCTAGTGGTCCTAACACCGGGGAGCTGTTTTTT.

The J gene is TRBJ1-2, the V gene TRBV19; D call uncertain. The CDR3 extends over 15 amino acids. CDR1 and CDR2 from the germline V gene are LNHDA and SQIVND (reference sequence). Trimming removed 7 bases from V and 8 bases from J, with 23 bases in between. CDR3 sequence reads: CASNPLLRWSWGYTF. Here the CDR3 DNA reads TGTGCCAGTAACCCCCTTTTGAGATGGTCGTGGGGCTACACCTTC.

The chain employs TRBV27 and TRBJ2-3; no reliable D call. From germline, CDR1 is MNHEY and CDR2 SMNVEV (reference sequence). There are 16 residues in the CDR3. V lost 3 bases and J 0 bases, leaving 13 bases between the germline ends. This CDR3 reads CASSLSPYLSTDTQYF. CDR3 coding DNA: TGTGCCAGCAGTTTGTCACCGTACCTTAGCACAGATACGCAGTATTTT.

The chain employs TRBV6-1 and TRBJ1-1; a possible D gene is TRBD1 (5 bases). The CDR3 runs 15 residues. Per germline, CDR1 MNHNS and CDR2 SASEGT. The V gene lost 5 bases and the J gene lost 0 bases, with 13 bases spanning the gap. Here the CDR3 DNA reads TGTGCCAGCAGTAAGGACACGCCGGTGAACACTGAAGCTTTCTTT. The encoded protein is CASSKDTPVNTEAFF.